Sequencing of this T cell receptor beta chain was carried out in a study of OX40 agonist ivuxolimab in advanced cancers. Some background on the complete study: Ivuxolimab, which targeted the costimulatory receptor OX40 (CD134), was an agonistic, fully human IgG2 monoclonal antibody. Intravenous ivuxolimab was administered to patients every 2 weeks at six dose levels: 0.01, 0.1, 0.3, 1.5, 3 and 10 mg/kg. Among the approximately 54 dose-escalation patients, approximately 20 had hepatocellular carcinoma, roughly 15 melanoma, 9 renal cell carcinoma and 9 head and neck cancer. A male proportion of roughly 80% and a mean age of 60 years, ranging from 23 to 79, were recorded for the dose-escalation cohort. Prior anti-PD-1, anti-PD-L1 or anti-CTLA-4 therapy was permitted, and 30% to 50% of dose-escalation patients had received checkpoint inhibitors. Partial responses occurred in three dose-escalation patients, of whom one had hepatocellular carcinoma and two had cutaneous melanoma. The purpose of peripheral TCRbeta sequencing was to test whether ivuxolimab changed TCR sequence diversity and led to clonal T-cell expansion. The paper covers the monotherapy dose-escalation part of the phase I ivuxolimab trial, which included N of about 50 patients.

Patients with a history of autoimmune disease or receiving systemic immunosuppression were excluded from the trial. In every dose cohort, peripheral blood was drawn for TCR sequencing at baseline, cycle 4 day 1, and cycle 7 day 1. Samples were obtained from an open-label, multicenter, first-in-human phase I dose-escalation trial of ivuxolimab. The trial enrolled adults with locally advanced or metastatic head and neck squamous cell, hepatocellular, melanoma or renal cell carcinoma. Before TCR sequencing, CD4+ T cells and CD8+ T cells from peripheral blood were sorted into separate populations. To note about this clone: Its antigen remains unidentified. The input lacks base qualities; no much larger clone sits a single base away.

For sequencing of the TCRbeta CDR3 region, genomic DNA was extracted from the sorted cells. The immunoSEQ Assay was used for sequencing of TCRbeta CDR3 regions. The immuneACCESS repertoire file appears here via TCRdb, limited to in-frame rearrangements. These files lack a portion of the clones; in checked studies, under half of the deficit traces to unresolved V genes, and the cause of the others is not known. The sample records about 77,000 clones, 94% of which are singletons. The ten largest clonotypes hold 20% of the sample. Beyond this particular receptor, the publication reports: Low levels of normalized T-cell clonal expansion were also seen in some patients who did not respond. Clonal expansion of both CD4+ and CD8+ blood T cells was observed from baseline to week 6 at doses 0.1 to 3.0 mg/kg. After ivuxolimab, expanded clones were on average more numerous among CD8+ T cells than among CD4+ T cells. The antigen specificity of the peripheral T cells that underwent clonal expansion was not determined. In the 0.1-3.0 mg/kg groups, partial responders had among the lowest normalized peripheral clonal expansion, particularly in CD8+ T cells.

The junction shows trimming of 3 bases on V and 2 bases on J, plus 11 bases between the germline ends. CDR3 length: 14 amino acids, cysteine to phenylalanine. The only DNA kept is the CDR3, 42 bases in frame from the first base. For CDR1 and CDR2, the germline V gene (reference sequence) lists LNHDA and SQIVND. This sequence uses TRBV19 and TRBJ2-7; perhaps TRBD1 is the D gene, with 6 bases matching. The source of this sequence is an adult with an advanced solid tumor such as melanoma, head and neck, liver or kidney cancer. Sequences were derived from CD4+ or CD8+ T cells sorted from blood, sampled in a trial of the OX40 agonist ivuxolimab. The CDR3 sequence is CASSMYGQPYEQYF. The DNA reads TGTGCCAGTAGTATGTACGGACAGCCCTACGAGCAGTACTTC.